These 18 T cell receptor beta chains originate from one sample sequenced in a study of cytomegalovirus exposure and HLA in healthy donors. PCR involved 60 Vbeta and 13 Jbeta primers. Sequencing used immunoSEQ multiplex PCR; TCRdb keeps in-frame clones, though not all of them. The data contain some 190,000 clones, roughly 77% of them seen just once; the ten biggest clones take up 1.6%. Sequenced: PBMCs. The source of these receptors is a woman aged 45-59 years in good health and CMV-seronegative.

The rearrangement uses TRBV25-1 and TRBJ2-2; TRBD2 matches 9 bases. Germline CDR1 MGHDK, CDR2 SYGVNS. Unmatched junction bases numbered 10, after V lost 7 bases and J lost 7 bases. The length of the CDR3 is 15 residues. This CDR3 is CASNPRGGEGGELFF. The CDR3 nucleotides read TGTGCCAGCAACCCGCGGGGGGGAGAGGGCGGGGAGCTGTTTTTT.

V usage is TRBV5-5 and J usage is TRBJ1-6; 8 nucleotides agree with TRBD1. The CDR3 is made up of 16 amino acids. The trim removed 0 bases at V and 6 bases at J, leaving 5 bases unmatched. Germline CDR1 is SGHKS and CDR2 is YYEKEE (reference sequence). The CDR3 protein is CASSLDRGMANSPLHF. CDR3 nucleotide sequence: TGTGCCAGCAGCTTGGACAGGGGGATGGCTAATTCACCCCTCCACTTT.

This clone was counted a single time. This chain uses TRBV15 with TRBJ2-5, with D possibly TRBD2 on 6 matching bases. Trimming stripped 0 bases from V and 5 bases from J, with 16 bases between. The CDR3 length is 16 residues. Germline CDR1 LNHNV, CDR2 YYDKDF (reference sequence). The CDR3: CATSRDRRVSGETQYF. CDR3 bases: TGTGCCACCAGCAGAGATCGGAGGGTTTCGGGTGAGACCCAGTACTTC.

The chain has TRBV6-1 and TRBJ1-2, with 7 nucleotides matching TRBD1. CDR1 is MNHNS and CDR2 is SASEGT in the germline V gene. The CDR3 spans 15 residues. The V segment lost 2 bases and the J segment 4 bases; nucleotides outside the gene matches: 7. CDR3 coding DNA: TGTGCCAGCAGTGAATTGAGGGGGCGAGGCTATGGCTACACCTTC. As protein: CASSELRGRGYGYTF.

This clone came up a few times. The sample holds other DNA sequences that translate to the same CDR3. The chain employs TRBV7-9 and TRBJ2-5; 10 bases fit TRBD1. Looked up from germline, CDR1 is SEHNR and CDR2 is FQNEAQ (reference sequence). After removal of 1 base from V and 2 bases from J, the junction contained 4 bases not matched to a gene. The CDR3 contains 16 residues. The CDR3 loop is CASSLGDRGLQETQYF. CDR3 nucleotide sequence: TGTGCCAGCAGCTTAGGGGACAGGGGACTACAAGAGACCCAGTACTTC. The complete variable domain, with remaining parts taken from reference TRBV7-9 and TRBJ2-5, reads DTGVSQNPRHKITKRGQNVTFRCDPISEHNRLYWYRQTLGQGPEFLTYFQNEAQLEKSRLLSDRFSAERPKGSFSTLEIQRTEQGDSAMYLCASSLGDRGLQETQYFGPGTRLLVL.

The V and J genes are TRBV5-1 and TRBJ1-1; 8 nucleotides align to TRBD1. Germline V gene sequence: CDR1 SGHRS, CDR2 YFSETQ. This CDR3 is built from 16 residues. The V segment lost 5 bases and the J segment 2 bases; nucleotides outside the gene matches: 11. The CDR3 bases are TGCGCCAGCAGACCCCTCCAGGGGGCAGTAAACACTGAAGCTTTCTTT. It codes for CASRPLQGAVNTEAFF.

The gene calls are TRBV28 and TRBJ2-5; tentative D call: TRBD1 (6 bases). V was cut by 4 bases and J by 2 bases, with 14 bases left in between. This CDR3 is 15 amino acids long. Germline V lookup: CDR1 MDHEN, CDR2 SYDVKM. For the CDR3, the DNA is TGTGCCAGCAGTTACAGGGCCACGACTCAAGAGACCCAGTACTTC. It specifies CASSYRATTQETQYF.

This chain links TRBV9 with TRBJ2-1; 15 nucleotides align to TRBD2. This CDR3 spans 16 amino acids. CDR1 SGDLS and CDR2 YYNGEE come from the germline V gene. J was trimmed by 7 bases and V by 3 bases; bases with no gene match: 5. CDR3 sequence reads: CASSAGLAGGQNEQFF. DNA for the CDR3: TGTGCCAGCAGCGCGGGACTAGCGGGAGGTCAAAATGAGCAGTTCTTC.

The chain uses TRBV29-1 and TRBJ1-4, with TRBD1 matching 7 bases. Germline-derived CDR1 and CDR2 are SQVTM and ANQGSEA. The CDR3 runs 14 residues. The trim removed 3 bases at V and 10 bases at J, leaving 11 bases unmatched. CDR3 loop: CSVEGSQRGRKLFF. Here the CDR3 DNA reads TGCAGCGTTGAGGGCAGTCAAAGGGGGCGAAAACTGTTTTTT.

The V and J genes are TRBV7-2 and TRBJ1-4, with 11 bases fitting TRBD1. V dropped 5 bases and J dropped 8; count of bases not matched to a gene: 7. The CDR3 length is 15 residues. Germline assignment: CDR1 SGHTA and CDR2 FQGNSA. The chain's CDR3 is CASSLRTGGTEKLFF. CDR3 sequence (DNA): TGTGCCAGCAGCCTCCGGACAGGGGGCACCGAAAAACTGTTTTTT.

V gene TRBV11-3 combines with J gene TRBJ2-1, with 9 bases that match TRBD2. V was pared by 4 bases and J by 7 bases, with 5 bases of the junction left unmatched. The CDR3 runs 14 residues. The germline V gene has CDR1 SGHNT and CDR2 YENEEA. In DNA form, the CDR3 reads TGTGCCAGCAGCTCTAGTAGCGGGGGAAATGAGCAGTTCTTC. Protein: CASSSSSGGNEQFF. Looking up the rest from reference TRBV11-3 and TRBJ2-1 gives the full variable domain: EAGVVQSPRYKIIEKKQPVAFWCNPISGHNTLYWYLQNLGQGPELLIRYENEEAVDDSQLPKDRFSAERLKGVDSTLKIQPAELGDSAVYLCASSSSSGGNEQFFGPGTRLTVL.

J is TRBJ2-1 and V is TRBV10-2, with 10 positions matching TRBD2. Germline-derived CDR1 and CDR2 are WSHSY and SAAADI. V was clipped by 9 bases and J by 1 base; unmatched bases: 6. This CDR3 is 15 amino acids long. The DNA of the CDR3 is TGCGCCAGTTCTAGCGGGGGAGGATCCTACAATGAGCAGTTCTTC. Encoded protein: CASSSGGGSYNEQFF.

This chain uses TRBV5-1 with TRBJ2-4; no clear D gene. Per the germline V gene, CDR1 is SGHRS and CDR2 is YFSETQ. Trimming removed 0 bases at V and 4 bases at J, with 14 bases between. This CDR3 is 16 amino acids long. CDR3 amino acids: CASSLGGPKVKNIQYF. The CDR3 DNA sequence: TGCGCCAGCAGCTTGGGTGGGCCGAAGGTGAAAAACATTCAGTACTTC.

This chain links TRBV19 with TRBJ1-1; D ambiguous. This CDR3 spans 16 amino acids. Trimming removed 2 bases from V and 0 bases from J, with 13 bases in between. Germline V gives CDR1 LNHDA, CDR2 SQIVND (reference sequence). The CDR3 reads CASSIRPGIMNTEAFF. The CDR3 nucleotides read TGTGCCAGTAGTATACGCCCAGGCATCATGAACACTGAAGCTTTCTTT.

V and J are TRBV5-5 and TRBJ1-5; tentatively, D is TRBD1 (5 bases). V dropped 0 bases and J dropped 5 bases, with 18 bases sitting between them. This CDR3 spans 17 amino acids. Germline CDR1 reads SGHKS; CDR2 reads YYEKEE (reference sequence). CDR3 protein: CASSLGGLGRWDQPQHF. CDR3 sequence (DNA): TGTGCCAGCAGCTTGGGGGGACTGGGAAGGTGGGATCAGCCCCAGCATTTT.

This sequence joins TRBV7-9 and TRBJ2-5, with 11 bases fitting TRBD1. The CDR3 runs 16 residues. CDR1 is SEHNR and CDR2 is FQNEAQ in the germline V gene (reference sequence). V lost 2 bases to trimming and J lost 4 bases; unmatched junction nucleotides: 6. The CDR3 protein is CASSLSGQGAGETQYF. CDR3 in DNA: TGTGCCAGCAGCTTATCTGGACAGGGGGCAGGAGAGACCCAGTACTTC.

The chain carries TRBV12-5 and TRBJ2-1; no reliable D call. The CDR3 loop spans 13 amino acids. The germline gives CDR1 LGHNT, CDR2 FRNRAP. V lost 0 bases, J lost 5 bases, and 5 bases lay in between. The CDR3 region has the DNA TGTGCTAGTGGTTTGGTACTAAACAATGAGCAGTTCTTC. Protein product: CASGLVLNNEQFF.

The rearrangement uses TRBV5-6 and TRBJ2-7, with TRBD1 matching over 7 bases. The CDR3 consists of 15 residues. J lost 5 bases, V lost 3 bases, and 11 bases had no gene match. CDR1 is SGHDT, CDR2 YYEEEE, per germline. The CDR3, as DNA: TGTGCCAGCAGCTCGGAAAGACAGGGAACTAACGAGCAGTACTTC. This translates into CASSSERQGTNEQYF.